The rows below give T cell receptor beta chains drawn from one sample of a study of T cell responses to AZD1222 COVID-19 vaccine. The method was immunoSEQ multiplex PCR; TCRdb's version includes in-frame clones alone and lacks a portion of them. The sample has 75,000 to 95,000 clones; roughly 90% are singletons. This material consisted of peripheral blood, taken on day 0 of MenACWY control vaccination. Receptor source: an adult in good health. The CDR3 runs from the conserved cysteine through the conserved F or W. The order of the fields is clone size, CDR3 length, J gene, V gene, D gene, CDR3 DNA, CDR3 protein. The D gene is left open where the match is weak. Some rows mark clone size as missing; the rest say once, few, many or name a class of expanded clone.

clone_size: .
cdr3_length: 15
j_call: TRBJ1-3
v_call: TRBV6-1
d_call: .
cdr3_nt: TGTGCCAGCAGTCGGAACCCTTTCTCTGGAAACACCATATATTTT
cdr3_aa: CASSRNPFSGNTIYF

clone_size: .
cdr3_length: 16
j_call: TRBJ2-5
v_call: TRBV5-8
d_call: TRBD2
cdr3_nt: TGTGCCAGCAGCTTTGGACTAGCGGGGGCCCAAGAGACCCAGTACTTC
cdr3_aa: CASSFGLAGAQETQYF

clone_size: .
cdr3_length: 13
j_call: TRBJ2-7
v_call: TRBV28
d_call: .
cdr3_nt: TGTGCCAGCAGAAACAGGGCCCCCTACGAGCAGTACTTC
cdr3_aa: CASRNRAPYEQYF

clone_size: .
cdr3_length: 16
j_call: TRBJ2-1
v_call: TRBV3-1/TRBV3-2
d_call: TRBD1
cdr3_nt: TGTGCCAGCAGCCAAATCTACGGGACAGCATACAATGAGCAGTTCTTC
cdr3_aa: CASSQIYGTAYNEQFF

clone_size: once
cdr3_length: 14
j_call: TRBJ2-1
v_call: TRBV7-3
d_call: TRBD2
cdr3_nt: TGTGCCAGCAGCTTTTCTAGCGGGGCCGATGAGCAGTTCTTC
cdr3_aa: CASSFSSGADEQFF

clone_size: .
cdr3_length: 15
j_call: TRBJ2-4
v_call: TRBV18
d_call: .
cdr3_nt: TGTGCCAGCTCACCACAGGGTCTAGCCAAAAACATTCAGTACTTC
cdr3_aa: CASSPQGLAKNIQYF

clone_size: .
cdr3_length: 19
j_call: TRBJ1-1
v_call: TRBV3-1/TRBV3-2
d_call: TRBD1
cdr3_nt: TGTGCCAGCAGCCAAGATTATGACGGGACAGGGGGCCCCTACACTGAAGCTTTCTTT
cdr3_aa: CASSQDYDGTGGPYTEAFF

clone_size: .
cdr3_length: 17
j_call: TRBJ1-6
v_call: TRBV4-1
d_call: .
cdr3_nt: TGCGCCAGCAGCCAAGTCATTGGGAGCTCCTATAATTCACCCCTCCACTTT
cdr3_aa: CASSQVIGSSYNSPLHF

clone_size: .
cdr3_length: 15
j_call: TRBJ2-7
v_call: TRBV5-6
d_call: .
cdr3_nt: TGTGCCAGCAGCTTCCTCGCACAGGGCTCCTACGAGCAGTACTTC
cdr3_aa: CASSFLAQGSYEQYF

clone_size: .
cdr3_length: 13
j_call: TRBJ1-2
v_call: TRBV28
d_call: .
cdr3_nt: TGTGCCAGCAGACTGGACAGCTCCTATGGCTACACCTTC
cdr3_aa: CASRLDSSYGYTF

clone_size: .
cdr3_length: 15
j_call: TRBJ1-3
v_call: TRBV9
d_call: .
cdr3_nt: TGTGCCAGCAGCGTAGTAGGGGACTCTGGAAACACCATATATTTT
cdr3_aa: CASSVVGDSGNTIYF

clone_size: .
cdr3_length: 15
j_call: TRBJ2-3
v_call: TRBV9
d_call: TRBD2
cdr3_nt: TGTGCCAGCAGCGAGGAAGCGGGGCGCACAGATACGCAGTATTTT
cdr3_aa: CASSEEAGRTDTQYF

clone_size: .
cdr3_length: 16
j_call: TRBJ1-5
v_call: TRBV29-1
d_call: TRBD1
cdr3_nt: TGCAGCGTTCCCGGCCGGGACAGGAATAGCAATCAGCCCCAGCATTTT
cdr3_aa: CSVPGRDRNSNQPQHF

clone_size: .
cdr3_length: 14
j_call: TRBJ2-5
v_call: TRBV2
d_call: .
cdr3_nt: TGTGCCAGCAGTGCCTTTACCGGGATGGAGACCCAGTACTTC
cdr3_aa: CASSAFTGMETQYF

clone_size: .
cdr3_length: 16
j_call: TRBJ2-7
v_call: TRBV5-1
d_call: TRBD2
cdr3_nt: TGCGCCAGCAGCTGGTCAGCGGGGGTAGGGTCCTACGAGCAGTACTTC
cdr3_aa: CASSWSAGVGSYEQYF

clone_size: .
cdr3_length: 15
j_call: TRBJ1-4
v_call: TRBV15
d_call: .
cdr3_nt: TGTGCCACCAGCAGAGACGAGGGTGACTGGGAAAAACTGTTTTTT
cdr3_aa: CATSRDEGDWEKLFF

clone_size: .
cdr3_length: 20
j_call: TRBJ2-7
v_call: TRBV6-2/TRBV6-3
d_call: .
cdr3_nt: TGTGCCAGCAGTTCCCTAACAATATCGGGTGGCTATTATGCATCCTACGAGCAGTACTTC
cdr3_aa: CASSSLTISGGYYASYEQYF